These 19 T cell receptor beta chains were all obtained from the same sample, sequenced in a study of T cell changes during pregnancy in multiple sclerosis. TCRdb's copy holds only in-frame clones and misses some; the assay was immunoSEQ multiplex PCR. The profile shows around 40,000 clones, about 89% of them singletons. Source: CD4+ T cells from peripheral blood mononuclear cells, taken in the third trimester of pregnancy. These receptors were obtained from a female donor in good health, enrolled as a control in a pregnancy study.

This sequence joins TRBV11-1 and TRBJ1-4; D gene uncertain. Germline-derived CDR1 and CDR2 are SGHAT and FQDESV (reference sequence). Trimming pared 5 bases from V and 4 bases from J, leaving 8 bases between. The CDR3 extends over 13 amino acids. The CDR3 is CASSRSGNEKLFF. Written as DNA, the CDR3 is TGTGCCAGCAGCCGGTCGGGTAATGAAAAACTGTTTTTT.

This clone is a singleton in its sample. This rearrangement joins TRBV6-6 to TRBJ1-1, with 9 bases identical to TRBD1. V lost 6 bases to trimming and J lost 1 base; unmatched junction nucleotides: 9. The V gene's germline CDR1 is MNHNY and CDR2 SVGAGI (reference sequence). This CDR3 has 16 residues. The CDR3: CASREPLTGGNTEAFF. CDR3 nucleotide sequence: TGTGCCAGCAGGGAGCCCCTGACAGGGGGGAACACTGAAGCTTTCTTT.

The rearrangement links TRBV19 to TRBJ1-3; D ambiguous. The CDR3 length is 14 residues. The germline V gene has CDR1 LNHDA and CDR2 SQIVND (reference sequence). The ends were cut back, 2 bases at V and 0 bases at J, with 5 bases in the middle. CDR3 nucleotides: TGTGCCAGTAGTATACGTTACTCTGGAAACACCATATATTTT. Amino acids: CASSIRYSGNTIYF.

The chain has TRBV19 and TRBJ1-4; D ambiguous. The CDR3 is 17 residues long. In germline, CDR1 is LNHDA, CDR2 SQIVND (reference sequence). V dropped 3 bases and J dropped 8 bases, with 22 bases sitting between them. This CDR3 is CASSMIRLREEGEKLFF. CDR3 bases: TGTGCCAGTAGTATGATCCGCTTGAGGGAAGAAGGGGAAAAACTGTTTTTT.

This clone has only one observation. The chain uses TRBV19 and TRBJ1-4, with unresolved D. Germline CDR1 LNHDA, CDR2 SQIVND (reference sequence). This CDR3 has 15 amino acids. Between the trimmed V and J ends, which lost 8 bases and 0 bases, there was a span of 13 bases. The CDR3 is CASRTLQTTNEKLFF. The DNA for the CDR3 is TGTGCCAGTCGAACCCTACAGACAACTAATGAAAAACTGTTTTTT.

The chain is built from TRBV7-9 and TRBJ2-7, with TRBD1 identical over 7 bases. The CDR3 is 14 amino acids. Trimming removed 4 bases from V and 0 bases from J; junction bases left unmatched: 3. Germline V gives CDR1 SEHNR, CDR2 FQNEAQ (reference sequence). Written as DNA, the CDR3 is TGTGCCAGCAGCTACCGGGACAGCTCCTACGAGCAGTACTTC. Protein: CASSYRDSSYEQYF.

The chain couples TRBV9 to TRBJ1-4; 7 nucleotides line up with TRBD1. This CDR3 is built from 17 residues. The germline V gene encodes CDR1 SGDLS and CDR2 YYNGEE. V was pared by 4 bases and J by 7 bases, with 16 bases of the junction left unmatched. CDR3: CASSPRLRTGVVEKLFF. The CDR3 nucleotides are TGTGCCAGCAGCCCACGCCTGCGGACAGGCGTCGTTGAAAAACTGTTTTTT.

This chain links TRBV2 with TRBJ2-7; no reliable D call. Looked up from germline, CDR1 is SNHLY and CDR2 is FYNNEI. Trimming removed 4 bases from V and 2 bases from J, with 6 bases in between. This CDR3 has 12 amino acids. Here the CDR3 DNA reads TGTGCCAGCAGTGTTCAGGCCTACGAGCAGTACTTC. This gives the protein CASSVQAYEQYF. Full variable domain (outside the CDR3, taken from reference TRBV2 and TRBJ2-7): EPEVTQTPSHQVTQMGQEVILRCVPISNHLYFYWYRQILGQKVEFLVSFYNNEISEKSEIFDDQFSVERPDGSNFTLKIRSTKLEDSAMYFCASSVQAYEQYFGPGTRLTVT.

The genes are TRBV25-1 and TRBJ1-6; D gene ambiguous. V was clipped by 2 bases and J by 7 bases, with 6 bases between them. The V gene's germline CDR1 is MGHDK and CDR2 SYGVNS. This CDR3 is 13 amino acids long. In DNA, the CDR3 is TGTGCCAGCAGTGAACGGGTAAATTCACCCCTCCACTTT. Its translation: CASSERVNSPLHF.

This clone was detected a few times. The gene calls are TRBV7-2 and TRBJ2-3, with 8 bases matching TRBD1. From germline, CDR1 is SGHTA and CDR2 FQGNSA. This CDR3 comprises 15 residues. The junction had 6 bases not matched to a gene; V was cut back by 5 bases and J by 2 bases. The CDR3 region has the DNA TGTGCCAGCAGCAAGAGGGGACAGGTCACAGATACGCAGTATTTT. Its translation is CASSKRGQVTDTQYF. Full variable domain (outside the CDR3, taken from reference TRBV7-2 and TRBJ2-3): GAGVSQSPSNKVTEKGKDVELRCDPISGHTALYWYRQSLGQGLEFLIYFQGNSAPDKSGLPSDRFSAERTGGSVSTLTIQRTQQEDSAVYLCASSKRGQVTDTQYFGPGTRLTVL.

The CDR3 DNA follows: TGTGCCAGCAGCTTACGGGATGGCGGGGAGCTGTTTTTT. Translation gives CASSLRDGGELFF. This rearrangement joins TRBV7-3 to TRBJ2-2; a possible D gene is TRBD2 (5 bases). This CDR3 region has 13 residues. CDR1 is SGHTA, CDR2 FQGTGA, per germline. Trimming took off 2 bases at V and 7 bases at J, with 8 bases between the two ends.

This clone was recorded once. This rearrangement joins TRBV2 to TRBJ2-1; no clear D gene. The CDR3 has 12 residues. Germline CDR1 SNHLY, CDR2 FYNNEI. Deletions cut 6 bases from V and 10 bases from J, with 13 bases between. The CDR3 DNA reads TGTGCCAGCAGCCCCCACCTCCGGGAGCAGTTCTTC. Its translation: CASSPHLREQFF.

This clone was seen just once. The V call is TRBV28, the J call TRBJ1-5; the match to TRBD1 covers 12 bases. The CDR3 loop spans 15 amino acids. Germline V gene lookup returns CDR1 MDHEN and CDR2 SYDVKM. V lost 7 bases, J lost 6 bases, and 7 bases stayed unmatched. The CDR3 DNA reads TGTGCCAGCACCTGGAGGGACAGGGGGCTTCAGCCCCAGCATTTT. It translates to CASTWRDRGLQPQHF.

CDR3 in amino acids: CASSLVAGYTEAFF. The CDR3 DNA is TGTGCCAGCAGCTTGGTGGCAGGGTACACTGAAGCTTTCTTT. The chain is built from TRBV5-4 and TRBJ1-1, with D possibly matching TRBD1 (5 bases). Germline V gene lookup returns CDR1 SGHNT and CDR2 YYREEE (reference sequence). The CDR3 is 14 residues long. V shed 0 bases and J shed 3 bases, with 9 bases lying between them. Together with reference TRBV5-4 and TRBJ1-1, the CDR3 gives the full variable domain: ETGVTQSPTHLIKTRGQQVTLRCSSQSGHNTVSWYQQALGQGPQFIFQYYREEENGRGNFPPRFSGLQFPNYSSELNVNALELDDSALYLCASSLVAGYTEAFFGQGTRLTVV.

The chain's CDR3 is CATLYYEQYF. CDR3 nucleotide sequence: TGTGCCACCTTGTACTACGAGCAGTACTTC. V is TRBV15 and J is TRBJ2-7; D is uncertain. The germline CDR1 and CDR2 sequences are LNHNV and YYDKDF (reference sequence). The CDR3 spans 10 residues. Trimming left V 8 bases short and J 3 bases short, with 5 bases between.

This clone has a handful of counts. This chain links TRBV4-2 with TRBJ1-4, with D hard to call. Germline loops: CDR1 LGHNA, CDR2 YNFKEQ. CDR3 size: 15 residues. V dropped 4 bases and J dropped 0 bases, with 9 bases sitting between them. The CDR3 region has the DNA TGTGCCAGCAGCCCCTGGGAGTCAACTAATGAAAAACTGTTTTTT. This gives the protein CASSPWESTNEKLFF.

The CDR3 region is CASSPGQGALNTEAFF. CDR3 sequence (DNA): TGTGCCAGCAGTCCGGGACAGGGGGCCCTGAACACTGAAGCTTTCTTT. This chain uses TRBV27 with TRBJ1-1, with 12 bases matching TRBD1. The V segment lost 5 bases and the J segment 0 bases; nucleotides outside the gene matches: 4. The CDR3 is 16 amino acids. Germline lookup yields CDR1 MNHEY and CDR2 SMNVEV (reference sequence).

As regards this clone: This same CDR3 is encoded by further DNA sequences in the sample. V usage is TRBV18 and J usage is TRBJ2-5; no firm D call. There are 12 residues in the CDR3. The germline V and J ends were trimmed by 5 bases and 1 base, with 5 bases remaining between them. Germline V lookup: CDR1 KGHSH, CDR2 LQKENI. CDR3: CASSGSQETQYF. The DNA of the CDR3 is TGTGCCAGCTCAGGCTCCCAAGAGACCCAGTACTTC.

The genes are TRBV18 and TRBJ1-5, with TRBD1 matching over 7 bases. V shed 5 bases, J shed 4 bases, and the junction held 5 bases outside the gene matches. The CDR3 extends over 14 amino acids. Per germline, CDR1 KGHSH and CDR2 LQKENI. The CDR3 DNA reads TGTGCCAGCTCAGGTGACAGGGAAAATCAGCCCCAGCATTTT. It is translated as CASSGDRENQPQHF.